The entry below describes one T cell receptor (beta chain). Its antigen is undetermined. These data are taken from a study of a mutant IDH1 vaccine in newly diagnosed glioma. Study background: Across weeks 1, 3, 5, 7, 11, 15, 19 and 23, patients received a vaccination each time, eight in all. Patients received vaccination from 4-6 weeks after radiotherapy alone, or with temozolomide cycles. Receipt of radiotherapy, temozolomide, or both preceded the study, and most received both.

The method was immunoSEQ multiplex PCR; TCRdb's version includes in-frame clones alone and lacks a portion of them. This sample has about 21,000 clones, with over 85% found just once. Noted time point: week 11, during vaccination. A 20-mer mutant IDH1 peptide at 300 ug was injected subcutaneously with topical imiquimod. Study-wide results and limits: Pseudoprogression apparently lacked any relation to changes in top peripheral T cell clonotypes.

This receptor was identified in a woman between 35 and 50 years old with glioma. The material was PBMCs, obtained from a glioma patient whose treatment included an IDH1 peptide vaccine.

The CDR3 loop is CASSARIAGTPPYEQYF. The CDR3 DNA reads as TGTGCCAGCAGCGCAAGAATAGCGGGGACCCCTCCTTACGAGCAGTACTTC. This chain connects TRBV9 to TRBJ2-7; 8 bases are a match to TRBD2. CDR1 and CDR2 from the germline V gene are SGDLS and YYNGEE. The CDR3 is 17 amino acids. After removal of 3 bases from V and 4 bases from J, the junction contained 15 bases not matched to a gene.